Described below is a single T cell receptor (beta chain) sequence and its context. This CDR3 spans 13 amino acids. V dropped 7 bases and J dropped 3; count of bases not matched to a gene: 3. The germline gives CDR1 SNHLY, CDR2 FYNNEI. The source of the sample is a study of cytomegalovirus exposure and HLA in healthy donors. PCR used 60 Vbeta primers and 13 Jbeta primers. This table comes from immunoSEQ multiplex PCR, and its TCRdb copy is limited to in-frame clones, with some not included. The data contain tens of thousands of clones, around 62% of them singletons. V and J are TRBV2 and TRBJ1-5; 7 nucleotides match TRBD1. The sequenced sample was PBMCs. The TCR originated in a human donor in good health. The CDR3 here is CASMDRFNQPQHF. The CDR3 bases are TGTGCCAGCATGGACAGGTTCAATCAGCCCCAGCATTTT.